This TCR beta chain was profiled in a study of CD8 T cells in Susac syndrome. Per the germline V gene, CDR1 is SQVTM and CDR2 is ANQGSEA. The CDR3 is 14 residues long. J was trimmed by 7 bases and V by 6 bases; bases with no gene match: 10. After extraction with the RNeasy kit, about 0.45 to 1 ug of the RNA was reverse transcribed using random hexamers. TCRdb reprocessed the immunoSEQ multiplex PCR reads via MiXCR and lists one record per CDR3 protein. The repertoire includes a few hundred thousand distinct CDR3 sequences, roughly 84% of them detected once, and about 0.11% sits in the top ten. The chain has TRBV29-1 and TRBJ2-1; 9 positions agree with TRBD1. Sequenced material: CD8+ T cells from PBMCs. The source is a human donor with multiple sclerosis. DNA for the CDR3: TGCAGCGTAGACGTACAGGGGGCTGGAAATGAGCAGTTCTTC. Translating gives CSVDVQGAGNEQFF.